This record concerns one TCR beta chain sequence. The data were taken from a study of T cell changes during pregnancy in multiple sclerosis. Sequenced by immunoSEQ multiplex PCR; TCRdb stores in-frame clones only, minus some. In the table there are about 56,000 clones, 70% to 90% of which are singletons. The J segment lost 0 bases and the V segment lost 7 bases, leaving 6 bases of the junction unmatched. The germline gives CDR1 SQVTM, CDR2 ANQGSEA. The CDR3 has 15 residues. The receptor comes from a female donor with multiple sclerosis, enrolled in a pregnancy study. The sequences come from peripheral blood, collected after pregnancy. The chain uses TRBV29-1 and TRBJ1-4; TRBD1 matches 9 bases. CDR3 in amino acids: CSGQGGPPTNEKLFF. For the CDR3, the DNA is TGCAGCGGACAGGGGGGTCCTCCAACTAATGAAAAACTGTTTTTT. Based on the CDR3 plus reference TRBV29-1 and TRBJ1-4, the full variable domain is SAVISQKPSRDICQRGTSLTIQCQVDSQVTMMFWYRQQPGQSLTLIATANQGSEATYESGFVIDKFPISRPNLTFSTLTVSNMSPEDSSIYLCSGQGGPPTNEKLFFGSGTQLSVL.